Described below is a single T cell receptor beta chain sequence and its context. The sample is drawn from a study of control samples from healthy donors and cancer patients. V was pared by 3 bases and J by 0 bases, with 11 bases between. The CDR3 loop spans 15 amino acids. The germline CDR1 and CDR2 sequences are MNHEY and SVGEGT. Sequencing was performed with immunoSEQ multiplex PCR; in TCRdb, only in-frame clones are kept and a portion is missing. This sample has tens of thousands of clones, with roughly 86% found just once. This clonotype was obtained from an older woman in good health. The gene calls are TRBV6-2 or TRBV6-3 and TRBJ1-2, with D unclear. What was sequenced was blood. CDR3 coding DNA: TGTGCCAGCAGTTATGGGTCCGGGGCTAACTATGGCTACACCTTC. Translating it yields CASSYGSGANYGYTF.